This T cell receptor beta chain was profiled in a study of blood T cell repertoires in COVID-19. The repertoire was sequenced with immunoSEQ multiplex PCR; TCRdb's copy has only in-frame clones and lacks some. The repertoire consists of 27,000 or so clones, with 90% to 95% occurring once and the leading ten covering approximately 15%. V shed 3 bases and J shed 3 bases, with 3 bases lying between them. The CDR3 length is 11 residues. The specimen was peripheral blood. This clonotype originated in a human donor with active COVID-19. The donor label of this sample is uncertain. The chain carries TRBV12-3 or TRBV12-4 and TRBJ2-7; D is unresolved. CDR3 nucleotide sequence: TGTGCCAGCAGTTTTCTCTACGAGCAGTACTTC. As protein: CASSFLYEQYF.